A single sample gave rise to the 30 T cell receptor beta chains below, sequenced in a study of CD8 T cells in Susac syndrome. The authors reverse transcribed roughly 0.5 to 1 ug RNA with random hexamers. Each CDR3 protein is one row after TCRdb ran MiXCR on the immunoSEQ multiplex PCR reads. The sample has approximately 83,000 distinct CDR3 sequences, approximately 95% seen once. Sequenced input: CD8+ T cells from PBMCs. The source of these receptors is a human donor with Susac syndrome.

This clonotype was recorded once. This chain connects TRBV20-1 to TRBJ2-5; no clear D gene. The V gene lost 0 bases and the J gene lost 5 bases, with 16 bases spanning the gap. CDR1 and CDR2 from the germline V gene are DFQATT and SNEGSKA (reference sequence). The CDR3 runs to 15 residues. In DNA form, the CDR3 reads TGCAGTGCTAGAGATAGGGCCTGGCTAGAGGAGACCCAGTACTTC. Its translation: CSARDRAWLEETQYF.

The chain recombines TRBV14 with TRBJ2-3, with no clear D. This CDR3 comprises 15 residues. Germline CDR1 SGHDN, CDR2 FVKESK. V was trimmed by 0 bases and J by 1 base, leaving 8 bases between them. CDR3 bases: TGTGCCAGCAGCCAAGAAGACCTCGGCACAGATACGCAGTATTTT. Translating gives CASSQEDLGTDTQYF.

This chain uses TRBV14 with TRBJ2-5; the match to TRBD2 covers 13 bases. The CDR3 is 16 amino acids. J lost 5 bases, V lost 3 bases, and 6 bases had no gene match. The germline V gene has CDR1 SGHDN and CDR2 FVKESK. This chain's CDR3 is CASSHRLAGGEETQYF. The CDR3 bases are TGTGCCAGCAGCCACCGACTAGCGGGGGGCGAGGAGACCCAGTACTTC.

The gene calls are TRBV20-1 and TRBJ2-5; D is perhaps TRBD1 (6 bases). The CDR3 covers 12 residues. Germline CDR1 and CDR2: DFQATT and SNEGSKA (reference sequence). The DNA for the CDR3 is TGCAGCGGGACAAGACTACAAGAGACCCAGTACTTC. Its protein is CSGTRLQETQYF.

The table lists this clonotype with a count of one. The chain's CDR3 is CASFEDGYTF. CDR3 bases: TGTGCCAGCTTTGAGGATGGCTACACCTTC. This chain joins TRBV6-2 or TRBV6-3 and TRBJ1-2; D gene uncertain. Germline V gives CDR1 MNHEY, CDR2 SVGEGT. V was cut by 8 bases and J by 6 bases, with 7 bases left in between. The CDR3 runs 10 residues.

This chain joins TRBV27 and TRBJ2-1; TRBD1 matches at 9 bases. CDR1 is MNHEY, CDR2 SMNVEV, per germline (reference sequence). The CDR3 is 15 amino acids. After removal of 7 bases from V and 9 bases from J, the junction contained 13 bases not matched to a gene. Here the CDR3 reads CASKAGQGLQSEQFF. The DNA of the CDR3 is TGTGCCAGCAAAGCGGGACAGGGATTACAAAGTGAGCAGTTCTTC.

The chain joins TRBV19 to TRBJ1-6; no clear D gene. Looked up from germline, CDR1 is LNHDA and CDR2 is SQIVND (reference sequence). Deletions cut 7 bases from V and 9 bases from J, with 19 bases between. CDR3 length equals 15 residues. The CDR3 loop is CASNPTAGRGSPLHF. DNA for the CDR3: TGTGCCAGTAACCCGACCGCCGGCCGGGGTTCACCCCTCCACTTT.

This sequence joins TRBV7-2 and TRBJ2-1; D might be TRBD1 or TRBD2, each matching 5 bases. The V gene lost 0 bases and the J gene lost 2 bases, with 17 bases spanning the gap. The CDR3 length is 18 residues. Per the germline V gene, CDR1 is SGHTA and CDR2 is FQGNSA. CDR3 amino acids: CASSLALGGVRTYNEQFF. As DNA, the CDR3 is TGTGCCAGCAGCTTAGCGCTTGGGGGAGTAAGGACCTACAATGAGCAGTTCTTC.

The genes are TRBV13 and TRBJ2-5, with 8 bases identical to TRBD1. V lost 6 bases to trimming and J lost 2 bases; unmatched junction nucleotides: 8. Per germline, CDR1 PRHDT and CDR2 FYEKMQ (reference sequence). The CDR3 covers 15 residues. The CDR3 loop reads CASSEGDRRQETQYF. DNA of the CDR3: TGTGCCAGCAGTGAGGGGGACAGGCGACAAGAGACCCAGTACTTC.

The chain uses TRBV5-6 and TRBJ2-1; 10 nucleotides line up with TRBD2. Germline V gives CDR1 SGHDT, CDR2 YYEEEE. The trim removed 3 bases at V and 5 bases at J, leaving 11 bases unmatched. The CDR3 has 17 amino acids. The CDR3 DNA reads as TGTGCCAGCAGCTGGGCCACTAGCGGGGCCCCCAACAATGAGCAGTTCTTC. Translating gives CASSWATSGAPNNEQFF.

The chain is built from TRBV29-1 and TRBJ1-5, with D possibly being TRBD1 (6 bases). CDR1 is SQVTM, CDR2 ANQGSEA, per germline. Between the trimmed V and J ends, which lost 3 bases and 3 bases, there was a span of 30 bases. The CDR3 contains 20 residues. In DNA, the CDR3 is TGCAGCGTTGATACGAGGCCCACAGGGACTCTTAGGGAATTCAATCAGCCCCAGCATTTT. Its protein is CSVDTRPTGTLREFNQPQHF.

This clonotype was counted once. The chain has TRBV12-3 or TRBV12-4 and TRBJ2-5; D uncertain. Trimming took off 7 bases at V and 7 bases at J, with 13 bases between the two ends. This CDR3 spans 12 amino acids. The CDR3 DNA reads TGTGCCAGCACCCCGGTGGGCGGGACCCAGTACTTC. Amino acid sequence: CASTPVGGTQYF.

V usage is TRBV9 and J usage is TRBJ2-3; D uncertain. The CDR3 is 15 amino acids. Between the trimmed V and J ends, which lost 0 bases and 0 bases, there was a span of 8 bases. Germline V gives CDR1 SGDLS, CDR2 YYNGEE. The CDR3 loop is CASSVGTSSTDTQYF. The CDR3 nucleotides read TGTGCCAGCAGCGTAGGGACGAGCAGCACAGATACGCAGTATTTT.

V is TRBV9 and J is TRBJ1-5, with 12 bases aligning to TRBD1. J gave up 6 bases and V 2 bases, and 3 bases lay outside the gene matches. The length of the CDR3 is 15 residues. Germline-derived CDR1 and CDR2 are SGDLS and YYNGEE. The CDR3 nucleotides read TGTGCCAGCAGCGTGGGACAGGGGGCATCTCAGCCCCAGCATTTT. It translates to CASSVGQGASQPQHF.

The chain employs TRBV29-1 and TRBJ2-7; 10 bases agree with TRBD1. Trimming removed 2 bases from V and 1 base from J; junction bases left unmatched: 5. Germline V lookup: CDR1 SQVTM, CDR2 ANQGSEA. The CDR3 runs to 15 residues. As DNA, the CDR3 is TGCAGCGTTGAATTGGCGGACAGGGGGTCCTACGAGCAGTACTTC. This sequence encodes CSVELADRGSYEQYF.

The V and J genes are TRBV12-3 or TRBV12-4 and TRBJ2-6, with D possibly matching TRBD1 (6 bases). With 8 bases removed from V and 4 bases from J, the gap between germline ends came to 15 bases. This CDR3 spans 15 amino acids. This CDR3 is CASPLQGPGANVLTF. The CDR3 DNA follows: TGTGCCAGCCCCTTACAGGGCCCCGGGGCCAACGTCCTGACTTTC.

The chain recombines TRBV28 with TRBJ2-2; possibly TRBD2 for D (6 bases). Germline V CDR1 and CDR2: MDHEN, SYDVKM. The V gene lost 6 bases and the J gene lost 6 bases, with 14 bases spanning the gap. This CDR3 region has 14 residues. This chain's CDR3 is CASSPGGEAGELFF. The CDR3 nucleotides read TGTGCCAGCAGCCCGGGTGGGGAGGCCGGGGAGCTGTTTTTT.

The rearrangement links TRBV7-8 to TRBJ2-1; 9 bases are a match to TRBD1. The CDR3 sequence is 14 residues long. V gave up 8 bases and J gave up 6 bases; unmatched junction bases: 8. The germline CDR1 and CDR2 sequences are SGHVS and FQNEAQ. DNA for the CDR3: TGTGCCAGCCGCGTTGGGACAGGGCTCAATGAGCAGTTCTTC. Protein product: CASRVGTGLNEQFF.

The chain couples TRBV27 to TRBJ2-7; 8 bases fit TRBD2. With 5 bases clipped from V and 5 bases from J, the junction kept 5 bases outside the gene matches. The CDR3 loop spans 13 amino acids. Germline values: CDR1 MNHEY, CDR2 SMNVEV (reference sequence). CDR3 protein: CASSRSGSDEQYF. For the CDR3, the DNA is TGTGCCAGCAGTCGGAGCGGGAGCGACGAGCAGTACTTC.

This chain uses TRBV3-1 with TRBJ1-4; 7 nucleotides agree with TRBD1. The CDR3 totals 15 residues. Looked up from germline, CDR1 is LGHDT and CDR2 is YNNKEL (reference sequence). V shed 4 bases and J 8 bases; nucleotides not matched to a gene: 10. CDR3 in amino acids: CASSPSDRVEEKLFF. CDR3 sequence (DNA): TGTGCCAGCAGCCCTTCCGACAGGGTGGAAGAAAAACTGTTTTTT.

This clonotype was recorded only once. This CDR3 is CASSTRQGTGTDTQYF. As DNA, the CDR3 is TGTGCCAGTAGTACACGACAGGGGACGGGCACAGATACGCAGTATTTT. The V and J genes are TRBV19 and TRBJ2-3; 8 nucleotides agree with TRBD1. Losses at the gene ends were 4 bases for V and 1 base for J; bases not matched to a gene: 7. Germline CDR1 is LNHDA and CDR2 is SQIVND (reference sequence). This CDR3 spans 16 amino acids. Combining the CDR3 with reference TRBV19 and TRBJ2-3 gives the whole variable domain DGGITQSPKYLFRKEGQNVTLSCEQNLNHDAMYWYRQDPGQGLRLIYYSQIVNDFQKGDIAEGYSVSREKKESFPLTVTSAQKNPTAFYLCASSTRQGTGTDTQYFGPGTRLTVL.

The chain couples TRBV14 to TRBJ2-1, with unresolved D. Germline CDR1 is SGHDN and CDR2 is FVKESK. Trimming took off 2 bases at V and 0 bases at J, with 11 bases between the two ends. The CDR3 totals 16 residues. CDR3 protein: CASSQLPGGSYNEQFF. The CDR3 nucleotides are TGTGCCAGCAGCCAATTACCAGGTGGCTCCTACAATGAGCAGTTCTTC.

This CDR3 is CASSDSVGELFF. The DNA for the CDR3 is TGTGCCAGCAGTGACAGTGTCGGGGAGCTGTTTTTT. V usage is TRBV6-4 and J usage is TRBJ2-2; D remains ambiguous. The CDR3 runs to 12 residues. The V and J ends lost 2 bases and 7 bases respectively, with 5 bases between them. Germline assignment: CDR1 MRHNA and CDR2 SNTAGT.

This rearrangement joins TRBV11-1 to TRBJ1-2; D gene uncertain. Germline CDR1 reads SGHAT; CDR2 reads FQDESV (reference sequence). The length of the CDR3 is 17 residues. Trimming removed 4 bases from V and 4 bases from J, with 22 bases in between. CDR3 sequence: CASSSTLTDLPAYGYTF. The CDR3 region has the DNA TGTGCCAGCAGCTCTACTCTAACAGATTTGCCTGCCTATGGCTACACCTTC.

This rearrangement joins TRBV25-1 to TRBJ2-5, with 10 nucleotides matching TRBD1. CDR3 length: 14 residues. V shed 1 base, J shed 5 bases, and the junction held 1 base outside the gene matches. From germline, CDR1 is MGHDK and CDR2 SYGVNS. DNA for the CDR3: TGTGCCAGCAGTGAATGGACAGGGGGTGAGACCCAGTACTTC. Translation gives CASSEWTGGETQYF.

In this sample, this clonotype turned up once. The chain uses TRBV25-1 and TRBJ1-5; D possibly corresponds to TRBD1 (6 bases). CDR3 size: 14 residues. Germline V CDR1 and CDR2: MGHDK, SYGVNS. Between the trimmed V and J ends, which lost 2 bases and 6 bases, there was a span of 11 bases. The DNA for the CDR3 is TGTGCCAGCAGTGAAACAGGGTTTAGTCAGCCCCAGCATTTT. It specifies CASSETGFSQPQHF.

The chain is built from TRBV20-1 and TRBJ2-5, with 7 bases fitting TRBD1. The V gene's germline CDR1 is DFQATT and CDR2 SNEGSKA (reference sequence). CDR3 length: 15 residues. V was pared by 6 bases and J by 2 bases, with 12 bases of the junction left unmatched. This CDR3 reads CSAAALGTEQETQYF. CDR3 sequence (DNA): TGCAGTGCAGCGGCTCTAGGGACAGAGCAAGAGACCCAGTACTTC.

The CDR3 DNA follows: TGTGCCAGCAGCCTCCTTTCTAGCGGGCTTTCCTACAATGAGCAGTTCTTC. Amino acids: CASSLLSSGLSYNEQFF. The V and J genes are TRBV28 and TRBJ2-1, with 8 bases fitting TRBD2. The CDR3 has 17 amino acids. CDR1 MDHEN and CDR2 SYDVKM come from the germline V gene. V trimming: 6 bases; J trimming: 1 base; junction bases outside the gene matches: 11. The variable domain in full, with the rest retrieved from reference TRBV28 and TRBJ2-1, is DVKVTQSSRYLVKRTGEKVFLECVQDMDHENMFWYRQDPGLGLRLIYFSYDVKMKEKGDIPEGYSVSREKKERFSLILESASTNQTSMYLCASSLLSSGLSYNEQFFGPGTRLTVL.

The V gene is TRBV30, the J gene TRBJ2-1, with TRBD1 matching over 11 bases. Per germline, CDR1 GTSNPN and CDR2 SVGIG (reference sequence). The trim removed 0 bases at V and 0 bases at J, leaving 1 base unmatched. The CDR3 runs to 16 residues. CDR3 sequence reads: CAWSVGTGGSYNEQFF. The CDR3 nucleotides read TGTGCCTGGAGTGTGGGGACAGGGGGCTCCTACAATGAGCAGTTCTTC. Complete variable domain (other parts from reference TRBV30 and TRBJ2-1): SQTIHQWPATLVQPVGSPLSLECTVEGTSNPNLYWYRQAAGRGLQLLFYSVGIGQISSEVPQNLSASRPQDRQFILSSKKLLLSDSGFYLCAWSVGTGGSYNEQFFGPGTRLTVL.

The J gene is TRBJ2-1, the V gene TRBV30, with 8 bases aligning to TRBD1. The CDR3 length is 14 residues. V gave up 2 bases and J gave up 3 bases; unmatched junction bases: 3. Germline CDR1 reads GTSNPN; CDR2 reads SVGIG (reference sequence). The CDR3 loop is CAWSFTGGYNEQFF. The CDR3 nucleotides are TGTGCCTGGAGTTTCACAGGGGGCTACAATGAGCAGTTCTTC.